This T cell receptor (beta chain) was identified during a study of post-analysis software for immune sequencing data (dated by TCRdb to 2015 to 2017). With respect to the entire study: The recorded disease courses included relapsing-remitting, secondary progressive and progressive-relapsing multiple sclerosis, and some patients had no subtype annotation. The multiple sclerosis patient repertoires were compared with roughly twelve previously published healthy control repertoires from donors aged roughly 6 to 25 years. A subset of samples was prepared in parallel using single-end sample barcoding, then pooled and co-amplified after Illumina adapter ligation.

The library was generated by PCR. Instrument used: Illumina HiSeq 2500. To reduce PCR and sequencing biases, unique molecular identifiers were incorporated into the TCR beta cDNA libraries. Every 1 to 10 million input T cells yielded approximately 500,000 cDNA molecules, meaning each molecule approximated one T cell. Patient libraries were prepared and sequenced with the same protocol used for the earlier healthy control dataset. Samples belonging to the same batch were prepared together, multiplexed and sequenced on a shared HiSeq lane. In the paper's pipeline: Raw barcoded reads were processed with MIGEC, and single-read molecular identifier groups were discarded before consensus assembly and CDR3 extraction. Clonotype tables were post-analysed with VDJtools, and diversity was normalized by down-sampling all datasets to the smallest sample size. To correct batch-related cross-sample contamination, repertoire overlap clustering matched CDR3 amino acid sequences but not nucleotide sequences. TCRdb reprocessing: public reads trimmed at Q25 with fastp, clones called with MiXCR, in-frame beta chains kept. Identical CDR3 protein sequences are pooled into one entry, listed with their most common genes and DNA. Here the V and J calls rest on TCRdb's processing, not on the authors' analysis. Present in this sample are about 770,000 distinct CDR3 sequences, 46% of which were seen just once. Just under 5% of the sample is in the top ten clones.

About this clonotype: Its antigen is not yet known. It has no much larger one-base neighbor in the sample; base qualities were not kept.

Based on the germline V gene, the CDR1 and CDR2 sequences are SQVTM and ANQGSEA. The CDR3 contains 11 residues, cysteine and phenylalanine counted. The sequence is cut down to CDR3 DNA, 33 bases in frame from base 1. The junction shows trimming of 4 bases on V and 7 bases on J, plus 10 bases between the germline ends. The full study reports these points: Significantly higher frequencies in patients than in controls were found for a handful of TRBV segments, including TRBV5-6, TRBV5-1 and TRBV20-1. Direct clustering with F measure showed strong co-clustering of samples prepared in the same batch, prompting a batch-effect correction. The multiple sclerosis patient group was slightly younger than the control group. Normalized Chao1 diversity was significantly lower in multiple sclerosis patients than controls, suggesting substantial peripheral T-cell clonal expansion.

TCR beta repertoires were profiled from peripheral blood of some 13 young patients with multiple sclerosis to demonstrate the VDJtools post-analysis software. The multiple sclerosis patients were children and adolescents between roughly 6 and 16 years of age. The receptor's source is a girl under 18 with multiple sclerosis. Recombination linked TRBV29-1 to TRBJ1-2, with the D gene not confidently named. Sequences were obtained from blood. The DNA sequence is as follows: TGCAGCGTTGCTGGGATCGGTGGCTACACCTTC. This sequence encodes CSVAGIGGYTF.